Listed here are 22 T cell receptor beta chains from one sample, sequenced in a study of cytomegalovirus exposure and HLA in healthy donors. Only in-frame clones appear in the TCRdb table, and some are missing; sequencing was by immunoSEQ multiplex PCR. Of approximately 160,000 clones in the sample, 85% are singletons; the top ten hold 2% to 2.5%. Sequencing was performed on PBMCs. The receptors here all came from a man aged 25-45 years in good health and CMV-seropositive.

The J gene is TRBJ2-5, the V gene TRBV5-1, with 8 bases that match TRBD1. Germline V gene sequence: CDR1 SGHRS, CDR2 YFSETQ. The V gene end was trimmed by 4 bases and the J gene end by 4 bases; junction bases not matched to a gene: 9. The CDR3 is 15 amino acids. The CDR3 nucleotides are TGCGCCAGCAGCCCGCGACAGGGGCCTGGAGAGACCCAGTACTTC. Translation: CASSPRQGPGETQYF. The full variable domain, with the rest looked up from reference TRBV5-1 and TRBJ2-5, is KAGVTQTPRYLIKTRGQQVTLSCSPISGHRSVSWYQQTPGQGLQFLFEYFSETQRNKGNFPGRFSGRQFSNSRSEMNVSTLELGDSALYLCASSPRQGPGETQYFGPGTRLLVL.

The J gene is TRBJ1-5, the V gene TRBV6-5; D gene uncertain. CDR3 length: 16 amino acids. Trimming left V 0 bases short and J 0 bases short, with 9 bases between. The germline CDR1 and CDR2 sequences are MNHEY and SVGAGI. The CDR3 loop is CASSYSPPYSNQPQHF. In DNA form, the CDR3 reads TGTGCCAGCAGTTACTCTCCCCCTTATAGCAATCAGCCCCAGCATTTT.

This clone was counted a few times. CDR3 DNA sequence: TGTGCCAGCAGCTTGCGAGGGGGCCTCTCCTACGAGCAGTACTTC. This sequence encodes CASSLRGGLSYEQYF. The chain recombines TRBV5-4 with TRBJ2-7; TRBD1 matches 7 bases. The germline V gene has CDR1 SGHNT and CDR2 YYREEE (reference sequence). The CDR3 consists of 15 residues. V gave up 1 base and J gave up 0 bases; unmatched junction bases: 4.

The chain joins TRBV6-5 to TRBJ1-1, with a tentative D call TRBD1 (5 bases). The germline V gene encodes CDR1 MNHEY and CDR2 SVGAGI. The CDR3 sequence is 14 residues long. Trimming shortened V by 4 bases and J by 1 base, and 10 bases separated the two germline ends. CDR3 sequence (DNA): TGTGCCAGCAGTTTCCCGGGGGAGAACACTGAAGCTTTCTTT. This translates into CASSFPGENTEAFF.

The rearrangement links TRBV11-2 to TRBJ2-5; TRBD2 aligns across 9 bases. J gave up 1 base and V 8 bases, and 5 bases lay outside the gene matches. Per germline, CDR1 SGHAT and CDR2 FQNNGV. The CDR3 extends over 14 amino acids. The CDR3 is CASASGGFQETQYF. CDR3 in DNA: TGTGCCAGCGCAAGCGGGGGGTTCCAAGAGACCCAGTACTTC.

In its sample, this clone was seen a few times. CDR3 in DNA: TGCGCCAGCAGCTCCGCGGGACCATCCTACGAGCAGTACTTC. Its translation: CASSSAGPSYEQYF. The chain combines TRBV5-1 with TRBJ2-7, with TRBD2 as a possible D gene (6 bases). Per germline, CDR1 SGHRS and CDR2 YFSETQ. There are 14 residues in the CDR3. The V end lost 3 bases, the J end lost 1 base, and 11 bases lay between the germline ends.

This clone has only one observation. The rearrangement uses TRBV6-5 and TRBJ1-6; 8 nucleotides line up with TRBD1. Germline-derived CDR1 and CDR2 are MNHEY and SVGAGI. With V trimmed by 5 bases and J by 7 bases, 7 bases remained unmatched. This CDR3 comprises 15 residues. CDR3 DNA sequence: TGTGCCAGCAGTAGACAGGGGTGGGGAAATTCACCCCTCCACTTT. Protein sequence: CASSRQGWGNSPLHF.

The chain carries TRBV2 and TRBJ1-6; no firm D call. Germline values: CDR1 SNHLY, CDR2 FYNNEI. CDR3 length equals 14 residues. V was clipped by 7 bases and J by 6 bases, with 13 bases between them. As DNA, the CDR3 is TGTGCCAGCAAGCCTTCATCCCCTAATTCACCCCTCCACTTT. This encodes CASKPSSPNSPLHF.

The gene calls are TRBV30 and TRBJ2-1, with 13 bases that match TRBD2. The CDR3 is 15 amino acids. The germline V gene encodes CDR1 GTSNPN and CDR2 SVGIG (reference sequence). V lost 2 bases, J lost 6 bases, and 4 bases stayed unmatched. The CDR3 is CAWSWTSGGLNEQFF. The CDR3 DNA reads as TGTGCCTGGAGTTGGACTAGCGGGGGCCTCAATGAGCAGTTCTTC.

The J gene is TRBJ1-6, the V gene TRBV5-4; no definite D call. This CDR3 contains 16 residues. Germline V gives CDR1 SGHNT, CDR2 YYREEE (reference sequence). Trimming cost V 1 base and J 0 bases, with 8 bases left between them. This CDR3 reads CASSLFISSYNSPLHF. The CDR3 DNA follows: TGTGCCAGCAGCTTGTTCATCAGCTCCTATAATTCACCCCTCCACTTT.

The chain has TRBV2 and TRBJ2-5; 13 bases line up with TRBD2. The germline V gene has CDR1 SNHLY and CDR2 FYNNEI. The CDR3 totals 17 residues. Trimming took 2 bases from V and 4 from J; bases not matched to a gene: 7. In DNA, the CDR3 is TGTGCCAGCAGTGAATCTCCGGGACTAGCGGGGAGAGAGACCCAGTACTTC. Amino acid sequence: CASSESPGLAGRETQYF.

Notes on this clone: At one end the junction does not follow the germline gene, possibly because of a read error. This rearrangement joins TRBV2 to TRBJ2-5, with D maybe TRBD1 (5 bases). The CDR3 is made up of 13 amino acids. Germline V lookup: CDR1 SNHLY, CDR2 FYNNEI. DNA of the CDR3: TGTGCCAGCAGCGTCGAAGGGGAAGAGATCCAGTACTTC. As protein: CASSVEGEEIQYF.

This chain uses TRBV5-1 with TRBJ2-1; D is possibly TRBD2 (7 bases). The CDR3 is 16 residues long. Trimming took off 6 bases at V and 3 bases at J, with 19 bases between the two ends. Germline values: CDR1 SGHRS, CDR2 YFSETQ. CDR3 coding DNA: TGCGCCAGCACCCCGAGGGGGGGGGCCTTCTACAATGAGCAGTTCTTC. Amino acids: CASTPRGGAFYNEQFF.

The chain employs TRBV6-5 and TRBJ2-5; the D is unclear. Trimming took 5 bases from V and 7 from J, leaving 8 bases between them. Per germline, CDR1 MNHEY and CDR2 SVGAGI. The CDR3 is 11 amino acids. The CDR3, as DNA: TGTGCCAGCAGTACCCGCGGGACCCAGTACTTC. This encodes CASSTRGTQYF.

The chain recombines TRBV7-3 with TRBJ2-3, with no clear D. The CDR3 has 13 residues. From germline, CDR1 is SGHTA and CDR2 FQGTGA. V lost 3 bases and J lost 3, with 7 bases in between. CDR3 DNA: TGTGCCAGCAGCTTGAGTCCAACAGATACGCAGTATTTT. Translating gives CASSLSPTDTQYF.

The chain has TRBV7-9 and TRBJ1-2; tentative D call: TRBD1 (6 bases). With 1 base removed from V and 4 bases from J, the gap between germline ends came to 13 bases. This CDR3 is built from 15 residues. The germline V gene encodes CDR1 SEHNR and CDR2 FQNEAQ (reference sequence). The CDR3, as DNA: TGTGCCAGCAGCTTAGAAGTTTCAGGGGCCTATGGCTACACCTTC. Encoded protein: CASSLEVSGAYGYTF.

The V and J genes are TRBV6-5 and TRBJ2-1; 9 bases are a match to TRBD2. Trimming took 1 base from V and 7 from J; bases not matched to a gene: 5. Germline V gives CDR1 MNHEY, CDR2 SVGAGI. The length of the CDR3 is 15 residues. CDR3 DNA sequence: TGTGCCAGCAGTTACTATAGCGGGGGCCTTAATGAGCAGTTCTTC. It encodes CASSYYSGGLNEQFF.

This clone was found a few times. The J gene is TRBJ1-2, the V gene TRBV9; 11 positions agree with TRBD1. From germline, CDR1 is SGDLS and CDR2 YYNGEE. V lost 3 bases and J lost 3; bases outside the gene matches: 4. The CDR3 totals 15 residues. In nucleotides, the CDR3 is TGTGCCAGCAGCGAGGCGGGACAGGGGGACTATGGCTACACCTTC. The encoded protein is CASSEAGQGDYGYTF.

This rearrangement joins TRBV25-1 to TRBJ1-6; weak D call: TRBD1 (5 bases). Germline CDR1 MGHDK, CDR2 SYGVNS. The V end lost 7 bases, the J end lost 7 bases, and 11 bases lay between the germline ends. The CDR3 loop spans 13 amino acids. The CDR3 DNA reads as TGTGCCAGCAAAGGACACCTCAATTCACCCCTCCACTTT. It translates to CASKGHLNSPLHF.

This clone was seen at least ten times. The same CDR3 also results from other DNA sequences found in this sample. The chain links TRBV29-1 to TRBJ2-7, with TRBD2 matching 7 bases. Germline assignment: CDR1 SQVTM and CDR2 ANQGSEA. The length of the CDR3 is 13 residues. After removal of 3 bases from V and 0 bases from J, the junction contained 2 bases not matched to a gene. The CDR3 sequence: CSVEGGPSYEQYF. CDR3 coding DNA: TGCAGCGTTGAGGGAGGGCCCTCCTACGAGCAGTACTTC.

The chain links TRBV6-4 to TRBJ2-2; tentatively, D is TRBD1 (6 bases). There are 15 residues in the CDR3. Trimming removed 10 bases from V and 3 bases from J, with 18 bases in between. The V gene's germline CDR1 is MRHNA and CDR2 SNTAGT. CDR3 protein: CATSPLSGDTGELFF. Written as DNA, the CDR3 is TGTGCCACCAGCCCCCTCTCAGGGGACACCGGGGAGCTGTTTTTT.

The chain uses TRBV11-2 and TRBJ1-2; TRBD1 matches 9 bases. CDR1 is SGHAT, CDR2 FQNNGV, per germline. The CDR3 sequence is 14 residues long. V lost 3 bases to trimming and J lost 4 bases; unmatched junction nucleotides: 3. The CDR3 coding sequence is TGTGCCAGCAGCTTGGGACAGGGCTCCTATGGCTACACCTTC. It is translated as CASSLGQGSYGYTF.